This TCR beta chain is drawn from a study of CD8 T cells in ankylosing spondylitis. Whole-study results and caveats: Blood from ankylosing spondylitis patients appeared to carry a characteristic roughly 8-variant TCR beta motif. In ankylosing spondylitis patients, matched synovial fluid reportedly showed significant enrichment of disease-linked clones. Clones linked with disease were CD8+ and fairly uncommon in the peripheral blood.

The germline V gene encodes CDR1 SGHAT and CDR2 FQDESV (reference sequence). V was shortened by 7 bases and J by 0 bases, with 23 bases between the two germline ends. CDR3 length equals 18 residues. Researchers built TCR beta libraries using quantitative 5'-RACE with molecular barcodes. TCRdb reprocessed the 5' RACE reads with MiXCR, giving one entry per CDR3 protein. The sample has approximately 200,000 distinct CDR3 sequences; 10% to 15% are singletons. This clonotype was recorded a few times. The target antigen is unknown. This chain joins TRBV11-1 and TRBJ2-3, with no clear D. The source of this sequence is a male donor with ankylosing spondylitis or in good health (not recorded which). The specimen sequenced was blood, either unsorted or a sorted T cell fraction (not recorded which). CDR3 coding DNA: TGTGCCAGCACCTTCCCCATCGCTAGTGTGGCTAGCACAGATACGCAGTATTTT. Amino acids: CASTFPIASVASTDTQYF.